Presented here are 15 T cell receptor beta chains from one specimen sequenced in a study of immune evolution from preneoplasia to lung adenocarcinoma. Measured with immunoSEQ multiplex PCR; TCRdb has only the in-frame clones, and not every one. This table has 1,500 to 2,000 clones, approximately 70% appearing once. Sequencing input: FFPE minimally invasive lung adenocarcinoma tissue. Receptors originate from a person between 60 and 80 years old with lung adenocarcinoma.

This clone was detected only a few times. The chain couples TRBV6-1 to TRBJ2-7, with a possible D match to TRBD1 (6 bases). V shed 6 bases and J shed 1 base, with 16 bases lying between them. This CDR3 has 15 amino acids. Per germline, CDR1 MNHNS and CDR2 SASEGT. CDR3 nucleotides: TGTGCCAGCAGCAGGGGTACGGACAGTTCCTACGAGCAGTACTTC. It codes for CASSRGTDSSYEQYF.

This clone has a single count. This chain joins TRBV19 and TRBJ1-1; D perhaps matches TRBD1 (6 bases). V was shortened by 1 base and J by 6 bases, with 15 bases between the two germline ends. Germline CDR1 and CDR2: LNHDA and SQIVND (reference sequence). The CDR3 loop spans 15 amino acids. CDR3 loop: CASSIGGTGYPEAFF. CDR3 in DNA: TGTGCCAGTAGTATAGGAGGAACAGGGTACCCTGAAGCTTTCTTT.

This clone was found a few times. This chain links TRBV28 with TRBJ2-6; 8 bases align to TRBD1. From germline, CDR1 is MDHEN and CDR2 SYDVKM. The CDR3 spans 18 residues. V shed 5 bases, J shed 0 bases, and the junction held 9 bases outside the gene matches. The CDR3 reads CASSLSRGRGSGANVLTF. Here the CDR3 DNA reads TGTGCCAGCAGTCTGTCCAGGGGGCGCGGCTCTGGGGCCAACGTCCTGACTTTC.

Comments on this clone: The junction shows a germline mismatch at one end, possibly a read error. The chain links TRBV7-2 to TRBJ2-7; tentatively, D is TRBD2 (5 bases). This CDR3 comprises 14 residues. Germline lookup yields CDR1 SGHTA and CDR2 FQGNSA. The CDR3 protein is CASSLRASSNEQYF. The CDR3 region has the DNA TGTGCCAGCAGCTTGAGGGCTAGCTCCAACGAGCAGTACTTC.

This chain connects TRBV18 to TRBJ1-6; 10 bases map to TRBD1. V dropped 2 bases and J dropped 9; count of bases not matched to a gene: 4. The CDR3 is 15 residues long. Germline values: CDR1 KGHSH, CDR2 LQKENI. CDR3 DNA: TGTGCCAGCTCACCAGTGAGACAGGGGGCTTCACCCCTCCACTTT. The encoded protein is CASSPVRQGASPLHF.

The chain couples TRBV9 to TRBJ2-5, with 8 bases fitting TRBD2. CDR1 is SGDLS and CDR2 is YYNGEE in the germline V gene. This CDR3 has 17 residues. Trimming cost V 0 bases and J 5 bases; bases outside gene matches: 12. CDR3 bases: TGTGCCAGCAGCGTAGCGAAGTCGGGCGGGGGGTTGGAGACCCAGTACTTC. This encodes CASSVAKSGGGLETQYF.

J is TRBJ2-3 and V is TRBV4-3; the match to TRBD2 covers 12 bases. The CDR3 loop spans 16 amino acids. Germline V CDR1 and CDR2: LGHNA, YSLEER. V was pared by 1 base and J by 1 base, with 0 bases of the junction left unmatched. The CDR3 protein is CASSQGLAGGTDTQYF. The CDR3 DNA reads as TGCGCCAGCAGCCAAGGACTAGCGGGGGGCACAGATACGCAGTATTTT.

This clone was picked up a small number of times. The chain links TRBV4-2 to TRBJ2-3, with D perhaps matching TRBD2 (5 bases). The CDR3 is 15 amino acids. The V gene lost 4 bases and the J gene lost 0 bases, with 11 bases spanning the gap. Germline V CDR1 and CDR2: LGHNA, YNFKEQ. In nucleotides, the CDR3 is TGTGCCAGCAGCCGGACTTGGAAGAGCACAGATACGCAGTATTTT. Translation: CASSRTWKSTDTQYF.

This rearrangement joins TRBV5-1 to TRBJ2-7; maybe TRBD1 (6 bases). Trimming shortened V by 4 bases and J by 5 bases, and 13 bases separated the two germline ends. The CDR3 totals 13 residues. Germline values: CDR1 SGHRS, CDR2 YFSETQ. The chain's CDR3 is CASSIQGIHEQYF. In nucleotides, the CDR3 is TGCGCCAGCAGCATACAGGGAATCCACGAGCAGTACTTC.

This chain links TRBV6-6 with TRBJ2-1, with TRBD2 identical over 7 bases. Germline CDR1 reads MNHNY; CDR2 reads SVGAGI (reference sequence). The CDR3 extends over 14 amino acids. V shed 10 bases, J shed 2 bases, and the junction held 8 bases outside the gene matches. CDR3 in DNA: TGTGCCACCGGCCTAGCGGCTCCCTACAATGAGCAGTTCTTC. It specifies CATGLAAPYNEQFF.

The chain joins TRBV28 to TRBJ1-3; D is unclear. CDR1 and CDR2 from the germline V gene are MDHEN and SYDVKM. Deletions cut 8 bases from V and 3 bases from J, with 20 bases between. CDR3 length: 16 residues. For the CDR3, the DNA is TGTGCCAGCCTAGGCGGGGTTTATATATATGGAAACACCATATATTTT. This gives the protein CASLGGVYIYGNTIYF.

The rearrangement uses TRBV30 and TRBJ2-1, with a weak D call TRBD2 (6 bases). Trimming cost V 4 bases and J 3 bases, with 13 bases left between them. The length of the CDR3 is 14 residues. Germline V gene lookup returns CDR1 GTSNPN and CDR2 SVGIG (reference sequence). The CDR3 sequence is CAWNPAGLYNEQFF. Here the CDR3 DNA reads TGTGCCTGGAACCCAGCGGGCCTCTACAATGAGCAGTTCTTC.

The chain is built from TRBV2 and TRBJ1-4, with D possibly TRBD1 on 5 matching bases. V lost 6 bases and J lost 8, with 19 bases in between. Germline CDR1 is SNHLY and CDR2 is FYNNEI. The CDR3 covers 15 residues. CDR3 in amino acids: CASRDLRVAQEKLFF. CDR3 DNA sequence: TGTGCCAGCAGGGACCTCAGGGTGGCCCAGGAAAAACTGTTTTTT.

This clone is large (0.1 to 1%). The V gene is TRBV5-1, the J gene TRBJ2-1, with D maybe TRBD1 (6 bases). CDR1 is SGHRS, CDR2 YFSETQ, per germline. V dropped 3 bases and J dropped 2 bases, with 12 bases sitting between them. This CDR3 is built from 15 residues. The chain's CDR3 is CASSSMTGAYNEQFF. The CDR3 nucleotides are TGCGCCAGCAGCTCCATGACAGGCGCCTACAATGAGCAGTTCTTC.

This chain uses TRBV7-9 with TRBJ1-1, with D possibly being TRBD1 (5 bases). Germline CDR1 reads SEHNR; CDR2 reads FQNEAQ (reference sequence). CDR3 length: 17 amino acids. Trimming removed 6 bases from V and 4 bases from J, with 24 bases in between. CDR3 DNA sequence: TGTGCCAGCAGATCAAGCCTCGGGACCGCCGTATTCACTGAAGCTTTCTTT. It encodes CASRSSLGTAVFTEAFF.